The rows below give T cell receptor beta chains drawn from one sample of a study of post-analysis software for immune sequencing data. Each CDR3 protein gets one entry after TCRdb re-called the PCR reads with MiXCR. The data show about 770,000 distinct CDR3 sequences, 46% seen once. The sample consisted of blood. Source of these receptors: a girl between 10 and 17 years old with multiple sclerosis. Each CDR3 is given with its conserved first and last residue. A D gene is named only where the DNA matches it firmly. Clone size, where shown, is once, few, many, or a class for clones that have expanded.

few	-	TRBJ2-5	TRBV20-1	TGCAGTGCTAGCAATCCAGGGGGGCAGGATTCCCCCCAAGAGACCCAGTACTTC	CSASNPGGQDSPQETQYF
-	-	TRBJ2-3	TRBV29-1	TGCAGCGTTGAACGAACGGGGAGCAGGGAAGATACGCAGTATTTT	CSVERTGSREDTQYF
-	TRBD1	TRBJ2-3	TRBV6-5	TGTGCCAGCAGTCGAAGGGACAGGGCCATAGATACGCAGTATTTT	CASSRRDRAIDTQYF
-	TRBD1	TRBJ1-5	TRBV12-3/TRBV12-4	TGTGCCAGCAGTGCGGGACAGCCAAATCAGCCCCAGCATTTT	CASSAGQPNQPQHF
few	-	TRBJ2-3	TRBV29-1	TGCAGCGTTGACGGGTCCACAGATACGCAGTATTTT	CSVDGSTDTQYF
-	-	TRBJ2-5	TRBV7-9	TGTGCCAGCAGCTCGGGACCCTTGTACCAAGAGACCCAGTACTTC	CASSSGPLYQETQYF
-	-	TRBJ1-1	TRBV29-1	TGCAGCGTTTCAGGGGCGCGGGCTGAAGCTTTCTTT	CSVSGARAEAFF
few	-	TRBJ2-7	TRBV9	TGTGCCAGCAGCGTAGACGGGACGAGCTCCTACGAGCAGTACTTC	CASSVDGTSSYEQYF
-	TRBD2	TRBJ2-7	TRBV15	TGTTCCACCGGTAGAATAGCGGGAGGGCGCATCTACGAGCAGTACTTC	CSTGRIAGGRIYEQYF
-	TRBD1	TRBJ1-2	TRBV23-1	TGCGCCAGCAGTCAAGTCGGGCAGGGGGCTCGTGATGGGTATGGCTACACCTTC	CASSQVGQGARDGYGYTF
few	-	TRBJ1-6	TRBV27	TGTGCCAGCGGAGATGGGGGACCGACTAATTCACCCCTCCACTTT	CASGDGGPTNSPLHF
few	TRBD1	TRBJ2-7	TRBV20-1	TGCAGTGCTAGACAGGACAGGGGGCGATACGAGCAGTACTTC	CSARQDRGRYEQYF
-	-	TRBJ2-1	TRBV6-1	TGCGCCAGCAGTGAACTAGAGGGGCACAATGAGCAGTTCTTC	CASSELEGHNEQFF
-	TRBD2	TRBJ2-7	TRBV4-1	TGCGCCAGCAGCCAAGGCCCCTTGGGACTACTGGGTGAGCAGTACTTC	CASSQGPLGLLGEQYF
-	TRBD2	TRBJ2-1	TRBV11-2	TGTGCCAGCAGCTTAAGGCTAGCGGGAGCTTTGGATGAGCAGTTCTTC	CASSLRLAGALDEQFF
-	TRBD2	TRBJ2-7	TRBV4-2	TGTGCCAGCAGCCAAAGCGGGAGGGACCCCTCCTACGAGCAGTACTTC	CASSQSGRDPSYEQYF
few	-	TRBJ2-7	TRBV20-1	TGCAGTGCTTCTACCGGGACGCCCACCTACGAGCAGTACTTC	CSASTGTPTYEQYF
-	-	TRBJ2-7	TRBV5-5	TGTGCCAGCAGACCGCCAGCGTCCTACGAGCAGTACTTC	CASRPPASYEQYF
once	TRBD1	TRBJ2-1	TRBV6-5	TGTGCCAGCAGTATCGGACAGGACCAATACAATGAGCAGTTCTTC	CASSIGQDQYNEQFF
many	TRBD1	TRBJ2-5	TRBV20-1	TGCAGTGCTAGAATGGCAGGGGGCGCACAAGAGACCCAGTACTTC	CSARMAGGAQETQYF
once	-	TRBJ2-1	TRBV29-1	TGCAGCTCTTCGGCGAGCGGACCGCAGTTCTTC	CSSSASGPQFF
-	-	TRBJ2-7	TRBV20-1	TGCAGTGCTTCCCGGTCGGACTCCTACGAGCAGTACTTC	CSASRSDSYEQYF
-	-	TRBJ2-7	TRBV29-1	TGCAGCGCTGGTTACCACTACGAGCAGTACTTC	CSAGYHYEQYF
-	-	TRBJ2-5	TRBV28	TGTGCCAGCAGTTTAGCCGGCCTAATCAGGGAGACCCAGTACTTC	CASSLAGLIRETQYF
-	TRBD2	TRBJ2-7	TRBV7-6	TGTGCCAGCAGCCCACTAGCGGACTACGAGCAGTACTTC	CASSPLADYEQYF
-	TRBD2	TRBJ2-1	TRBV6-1	TGTGCCAGCAGTATCCCCGGACTAGCGGGAGGAATGAATGAGCAGTTCTTC	CASSIPGLAGGMNEQFF
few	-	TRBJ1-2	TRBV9	TGTGCCAGCAGCCCCGAGTGGGGACGGTATGGCTACACCTTC	CASSPEWGRYGYTF
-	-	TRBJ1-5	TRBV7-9	TGTGCCAGCAGCTTATCCGAGACAGATAGCAATCAGCCCCAGCATTTT	CASSLSETDSNQPQHF
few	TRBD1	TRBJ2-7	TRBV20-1	TGCAGTGGGGAACAGGGGGCGCCGGGGGAGCAGTACTTC	CSGEQGAPGEQYF
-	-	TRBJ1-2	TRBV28	TGTGCCAGCAACGTGGTCGGGACCCCCTATGGCTACACCTTC	CASNVVGTPYGYTF
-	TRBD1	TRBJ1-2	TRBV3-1	TGTGCCAGCAGCCACAACCGGGACAGGGGGTATGGCTACACCTTC	CASSHNRDRGYGYTF
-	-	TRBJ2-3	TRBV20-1	TGCAGTGCTAGAGCCCTGGACGGCAGGGGAAGCACAGATACGCAGTATTTT	CSARALDGRGSTDTQYF
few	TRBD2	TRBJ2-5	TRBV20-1	TGCAGTGCTAGAGCATGGGGGGGGGAGACCCAGTACTTC	CSARAWGGETQYF
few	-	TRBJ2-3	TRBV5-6	TGTGCCAGCAGCTGGAGCGAGACGTACACAGATACGCAGTATTTT	CASSWSETYTDTQYF
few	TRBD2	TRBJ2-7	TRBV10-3	TGTGCCATCAGCACCAACCCGGGACTATTCTACGAGCAGTACTTC	CAISTNPGLFYEQYF
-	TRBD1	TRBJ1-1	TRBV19	TGTGCCAGTATACTGACCCCGGGACAGGGGACTGAAGCTTTCTTT	CASILTPGQGTEAFF
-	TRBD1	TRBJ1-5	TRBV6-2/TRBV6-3	TGTGCCAGCTGGACAGGGGGCAATCAGCCCCAGCATTTT	CASWTGGNQPQHF
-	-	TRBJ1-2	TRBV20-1	TGCAGTGCTAGAGACACGGGTGGCTACACCTTC	CSARDTGGYTF
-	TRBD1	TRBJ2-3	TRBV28	TGTGCCAGCAGTTTCGAACAGGGGATTCCCACAGATACGCAGTATTTT	CASSFEQGIPTDTQYF
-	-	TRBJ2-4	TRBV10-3	TGTGCCATCAGGCCCGACTCGGGAGCCGAAAACATTCAGTACTTC	CAIRPDSGAENIQYF
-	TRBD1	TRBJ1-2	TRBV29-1	TGCAGCGCACTACAGGGGGCCGGGTATGGCTACACCTTC	CSALQGAGYGYTF
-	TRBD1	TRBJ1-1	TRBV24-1	TGTGCCACCAGTAGGACAGGGTCCACTGAAGCTTTCTTT	CATSRTGSTEAFF